The text below deals with one T cell receptor (beta chain). This entry is derived from a study of blood T cell repertoires in COVID-19. Study-wide background: Samples came from the United States, Italy and Spain, spanning acute and convalescent COVID-19. In each case, the material was cDNA or gDNA derived from T cells, B-cell-depleted T cells, or PBMCs.

Germline V gives CDR1 SGHTA, CDR2 FQGNSA. The V and J ends lost 3 bases and 0 bases, in that order; junction bases with no gene match: 4. This CDR3 spans 16 amino acids. Methods used by the authors: Quantification of nucleated cells was approximated via reference gene primer amplification. Clones were sequenced by immunoSEQ multiplex PCR, and TCRdb holds only the in-frame ones, with some missing. V and J calls and clone size are copied from that table; D and trimming were computed from the DNA. Among under 140,000 clones listed, about 85% were seen once. The sequencing input was peripheral blood. The sequence was obtained from a human donor in a cohort sampled during active COVID-19. This chain joins TRBV7-2 and TRBJ1-4; 7 nucleotides line up with TRBD1. The CDR3 DNA is TGTGCCAGCAGCTTGGGGGACAGTACAACTAATGAAAAACTGTTTTTT. Encoded protein: CASSLGDSTTNEKLFF.